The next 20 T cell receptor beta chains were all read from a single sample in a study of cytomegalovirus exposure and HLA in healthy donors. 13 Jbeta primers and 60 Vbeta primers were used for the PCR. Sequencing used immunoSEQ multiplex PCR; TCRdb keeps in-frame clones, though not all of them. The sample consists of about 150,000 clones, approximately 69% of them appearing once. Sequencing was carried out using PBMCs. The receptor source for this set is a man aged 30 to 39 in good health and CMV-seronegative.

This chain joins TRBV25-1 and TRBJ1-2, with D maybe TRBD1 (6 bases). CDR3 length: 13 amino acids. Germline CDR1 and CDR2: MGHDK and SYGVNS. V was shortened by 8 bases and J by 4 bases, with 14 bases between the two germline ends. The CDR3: CASAAGEAYGYTF. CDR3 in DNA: TGTGCCAGCGCCGCAGGGGAAGCCTATGGCTACACCTTC.

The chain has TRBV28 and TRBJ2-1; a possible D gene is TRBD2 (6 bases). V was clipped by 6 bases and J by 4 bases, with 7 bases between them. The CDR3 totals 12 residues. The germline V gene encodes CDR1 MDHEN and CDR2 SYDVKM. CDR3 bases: TGTGCCAGCAGGGAGGGGTACAATGAGCAGTTCTTC. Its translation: CASREGYNEQFF.

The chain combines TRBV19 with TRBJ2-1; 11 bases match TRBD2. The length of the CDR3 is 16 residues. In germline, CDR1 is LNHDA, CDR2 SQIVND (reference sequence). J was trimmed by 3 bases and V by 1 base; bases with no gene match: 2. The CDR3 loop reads CASSIGGLAVYNEQFF. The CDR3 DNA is TGTGCCAGTAGTATAGGGGGACTAGCGGTCTACAATGAGCAGTTCTTC. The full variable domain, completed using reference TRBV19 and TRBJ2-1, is DGGITQSPKYLFRKEGQNVTLSCEQNLNHDAMYWYRQDPGQGLRLIYYSQIVNDFQKGDIAEGYSVSREKKESFPLTVTSAQKNPTAFYLCASSIGGLAVYNEQFFGPGTRLTVL.

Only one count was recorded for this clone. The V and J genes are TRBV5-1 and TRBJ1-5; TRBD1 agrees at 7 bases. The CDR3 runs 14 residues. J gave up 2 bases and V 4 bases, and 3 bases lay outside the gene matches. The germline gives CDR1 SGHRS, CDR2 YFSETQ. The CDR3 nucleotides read TGCGCCAGCAGCGTAGGACAGGGCAATCAGCCCCAGCATTTT. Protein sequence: CASSVGQGNQPQHF.

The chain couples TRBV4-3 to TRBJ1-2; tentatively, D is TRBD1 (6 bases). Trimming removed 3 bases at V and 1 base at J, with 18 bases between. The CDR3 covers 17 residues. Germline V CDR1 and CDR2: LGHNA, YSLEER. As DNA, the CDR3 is TGCGCCAGCAGCCACAGAACGGGACAAGATTATAACTATGGCTACACCTTC. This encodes CASSHRTGQDYNYGYTF.

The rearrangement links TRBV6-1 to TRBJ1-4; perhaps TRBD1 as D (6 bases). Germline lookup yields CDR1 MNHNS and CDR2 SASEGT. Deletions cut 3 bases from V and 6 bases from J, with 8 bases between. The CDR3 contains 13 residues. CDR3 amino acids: CASSDKGDEKLFF. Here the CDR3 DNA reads TGTGCCAGCAGTGATAAGGGGGATGAAAAACTGTTTTTT.

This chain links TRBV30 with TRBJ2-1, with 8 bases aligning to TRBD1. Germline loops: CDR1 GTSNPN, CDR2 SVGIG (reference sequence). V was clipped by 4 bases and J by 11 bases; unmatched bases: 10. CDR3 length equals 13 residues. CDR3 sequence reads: CAWKGQDTGQQFF. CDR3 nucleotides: TGTGCCTGGAAGGGACAGGATACTGGGCAGCAGTTCTTC.

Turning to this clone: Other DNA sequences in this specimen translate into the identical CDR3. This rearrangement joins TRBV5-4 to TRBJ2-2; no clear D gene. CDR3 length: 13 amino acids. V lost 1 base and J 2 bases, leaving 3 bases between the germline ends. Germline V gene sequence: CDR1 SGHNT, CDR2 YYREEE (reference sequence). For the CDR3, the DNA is TGTGCCAGCAGCTTGACAAACACCGGGGAGCTGTTTTTT. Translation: CASSLTNTGELFF.

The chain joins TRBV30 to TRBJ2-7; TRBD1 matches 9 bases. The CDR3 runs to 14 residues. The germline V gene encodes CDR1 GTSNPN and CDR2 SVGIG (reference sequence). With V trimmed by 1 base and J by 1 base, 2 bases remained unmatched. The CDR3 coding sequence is TGTGCCTGGAGTGAAGGGACAGGGTCCTACGAGCAGTACTTC. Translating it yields CAWSEGTGSYEQYF.

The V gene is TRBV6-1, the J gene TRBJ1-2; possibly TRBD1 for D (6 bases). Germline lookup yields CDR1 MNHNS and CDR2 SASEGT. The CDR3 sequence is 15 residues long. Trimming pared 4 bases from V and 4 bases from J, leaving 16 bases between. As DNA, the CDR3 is TGTGCCAGCAGTGCTACCGGACAGTCCCTCTATGGCTACACCTTC. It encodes CASSATGQSLYGYTF.

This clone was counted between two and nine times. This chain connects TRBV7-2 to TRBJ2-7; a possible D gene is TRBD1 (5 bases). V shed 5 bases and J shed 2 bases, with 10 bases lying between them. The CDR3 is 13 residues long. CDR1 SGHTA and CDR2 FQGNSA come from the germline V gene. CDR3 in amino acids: CASSPDRAYEQYF. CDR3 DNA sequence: TGTGCCAGCAGCCCCGACAGAGCCTACGAGCAGTACTTC.

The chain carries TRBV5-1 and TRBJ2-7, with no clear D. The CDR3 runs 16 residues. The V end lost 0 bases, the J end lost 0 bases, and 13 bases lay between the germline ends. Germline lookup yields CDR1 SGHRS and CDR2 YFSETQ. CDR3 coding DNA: TGCGCCAGCAGCTTGGGAGTGGTGGTAAGCTCCTACGAGCAGTACTTC. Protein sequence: CASSLGVVVSSYEQYF.

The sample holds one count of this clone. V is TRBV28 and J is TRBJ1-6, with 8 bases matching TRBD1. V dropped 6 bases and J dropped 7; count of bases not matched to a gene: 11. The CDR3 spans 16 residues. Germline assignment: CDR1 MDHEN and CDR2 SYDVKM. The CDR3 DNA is TGTGCCAGCAGGAACGCCAGACAGGGGCTAAATTCACCCCTCCACTTT. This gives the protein CASRNARQGLNSPLHF.

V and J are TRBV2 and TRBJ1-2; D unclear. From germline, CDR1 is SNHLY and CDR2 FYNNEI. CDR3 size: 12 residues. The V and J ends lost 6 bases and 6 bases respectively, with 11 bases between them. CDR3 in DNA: TGTGCCAGCAGCCTACCACCCGATGGCTACACCTTC. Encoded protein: CASSLPPDGYTF.

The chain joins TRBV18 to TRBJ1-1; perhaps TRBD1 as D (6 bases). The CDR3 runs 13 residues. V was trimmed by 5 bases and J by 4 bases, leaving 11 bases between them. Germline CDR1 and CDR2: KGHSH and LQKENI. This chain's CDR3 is CASSGGSGTEAFF. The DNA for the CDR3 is TGTGCCAGCTCAGGGGGCTCCGGCACTGAAGCTTTCTTT.

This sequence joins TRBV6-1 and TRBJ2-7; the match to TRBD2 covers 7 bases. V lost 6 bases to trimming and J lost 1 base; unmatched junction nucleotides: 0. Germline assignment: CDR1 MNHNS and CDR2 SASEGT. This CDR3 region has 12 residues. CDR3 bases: TGTGCCAGCAGGGGACTATCCTACGAGCAGTACTTC. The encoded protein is CASRGLSYEQYF.

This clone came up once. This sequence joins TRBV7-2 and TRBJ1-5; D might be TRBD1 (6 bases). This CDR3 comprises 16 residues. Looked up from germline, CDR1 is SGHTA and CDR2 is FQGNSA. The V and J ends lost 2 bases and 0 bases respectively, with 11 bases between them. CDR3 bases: TGTGCCAGCAGCTTATACGGGACATCTAGCAATCAGCCCCAGCATTTT. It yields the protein CASSLYGTSSNQPQHF.

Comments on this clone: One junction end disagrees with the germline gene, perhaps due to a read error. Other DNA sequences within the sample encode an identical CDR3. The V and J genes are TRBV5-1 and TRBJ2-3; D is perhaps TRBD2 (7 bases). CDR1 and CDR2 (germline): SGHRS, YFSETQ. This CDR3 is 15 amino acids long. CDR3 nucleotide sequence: TGTGCCAGCAGCCATTTAGGGGGGGGGCCGGATACGCAGTATTTT. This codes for CASSHLGGGPDTQYF.

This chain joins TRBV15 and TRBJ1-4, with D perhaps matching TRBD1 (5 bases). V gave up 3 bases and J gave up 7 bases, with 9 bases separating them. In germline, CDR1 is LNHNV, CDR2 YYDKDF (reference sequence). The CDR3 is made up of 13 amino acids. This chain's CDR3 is CATSSATAEKLFF. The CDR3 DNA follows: TGTGCCACCAGCAGCGCGACAGCTGAAAAACTGTTTTTT.

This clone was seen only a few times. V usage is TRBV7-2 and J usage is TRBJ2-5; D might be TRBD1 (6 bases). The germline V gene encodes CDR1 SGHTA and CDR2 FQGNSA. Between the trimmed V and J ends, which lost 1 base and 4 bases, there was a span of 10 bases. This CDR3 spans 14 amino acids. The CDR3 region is CASSLDRARETQYF. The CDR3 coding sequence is TGTGCCAGCAGCTTAGACAGGGCGAGAGAGACCCAGTACTTC.